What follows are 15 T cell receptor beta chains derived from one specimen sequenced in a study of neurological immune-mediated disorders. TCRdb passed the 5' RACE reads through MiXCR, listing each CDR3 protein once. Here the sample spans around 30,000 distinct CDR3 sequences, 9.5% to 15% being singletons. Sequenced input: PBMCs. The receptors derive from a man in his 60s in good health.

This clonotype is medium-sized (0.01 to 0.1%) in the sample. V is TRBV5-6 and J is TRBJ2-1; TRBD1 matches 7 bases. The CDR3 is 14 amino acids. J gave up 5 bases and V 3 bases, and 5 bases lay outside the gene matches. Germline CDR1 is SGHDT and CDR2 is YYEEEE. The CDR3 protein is CASSWTGFNNEQFF. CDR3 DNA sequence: TGTGCCAGCAGCTGGACAGGATTTAACAATGAGCAGTTCTTC.

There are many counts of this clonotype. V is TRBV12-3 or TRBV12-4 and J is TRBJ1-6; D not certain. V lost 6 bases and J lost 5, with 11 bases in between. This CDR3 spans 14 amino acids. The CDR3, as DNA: TGTGCCAGCAGATCGGGATCGAATAATTCACCCCTCCACTTT. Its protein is CASRSGSNNSPLHF.

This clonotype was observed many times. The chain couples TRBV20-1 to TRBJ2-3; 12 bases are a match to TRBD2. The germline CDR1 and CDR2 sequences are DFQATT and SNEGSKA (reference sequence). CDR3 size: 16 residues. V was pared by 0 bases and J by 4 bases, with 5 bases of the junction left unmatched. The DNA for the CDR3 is TGCAGTGCTAGAGATCGACTAGCGGGGGACCCAGATACGCAGTATTTT. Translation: CSARDRLAGDPDTQYF.

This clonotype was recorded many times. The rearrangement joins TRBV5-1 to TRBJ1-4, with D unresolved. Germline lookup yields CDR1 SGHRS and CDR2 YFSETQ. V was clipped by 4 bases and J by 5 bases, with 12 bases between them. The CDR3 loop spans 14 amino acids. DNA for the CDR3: TGCGCCAGCAGCGAGACGGCCCAAAATGAAAAACTGTTTTTT. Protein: CASSETAQNEKLFF.

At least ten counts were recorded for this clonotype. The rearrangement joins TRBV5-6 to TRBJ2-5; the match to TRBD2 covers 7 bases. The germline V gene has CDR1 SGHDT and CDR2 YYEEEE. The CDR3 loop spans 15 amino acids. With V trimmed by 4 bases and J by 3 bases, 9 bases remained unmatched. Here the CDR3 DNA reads TGTGCCAGCAGCCAAACCGACGGGGGGAAAGAGACCCAGTACTTC. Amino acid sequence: CASSQTDGGKETQYF.

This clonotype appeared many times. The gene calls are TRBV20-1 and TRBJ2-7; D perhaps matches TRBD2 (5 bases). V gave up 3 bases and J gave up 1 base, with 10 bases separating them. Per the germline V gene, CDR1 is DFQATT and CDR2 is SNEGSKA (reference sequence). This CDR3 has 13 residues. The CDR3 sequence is CSARRDRSYEQYF. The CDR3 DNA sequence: TGCAGTGCTAGGAGGGATAGGTCCTACGAGCAGTACTTC.

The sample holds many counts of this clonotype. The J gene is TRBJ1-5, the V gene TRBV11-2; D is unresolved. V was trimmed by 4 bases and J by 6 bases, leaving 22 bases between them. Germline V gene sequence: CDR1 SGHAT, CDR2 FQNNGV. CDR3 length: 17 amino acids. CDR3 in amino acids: CASSSRLPLWRVQPQHF. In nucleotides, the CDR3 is TGTGCCAGCAGCTCGCGGCTGCCCCTTTGGCGGGTTCAGCCCCAGCATTTT.

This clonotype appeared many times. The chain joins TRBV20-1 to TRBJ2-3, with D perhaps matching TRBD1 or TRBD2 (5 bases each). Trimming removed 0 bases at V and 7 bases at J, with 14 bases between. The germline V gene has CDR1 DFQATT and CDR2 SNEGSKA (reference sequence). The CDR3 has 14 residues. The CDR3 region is CSARELGPSNTQYF. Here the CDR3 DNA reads TGCAGTGCTAGAGAGCTGGGACCATCGAATACGCAGTATTTT.

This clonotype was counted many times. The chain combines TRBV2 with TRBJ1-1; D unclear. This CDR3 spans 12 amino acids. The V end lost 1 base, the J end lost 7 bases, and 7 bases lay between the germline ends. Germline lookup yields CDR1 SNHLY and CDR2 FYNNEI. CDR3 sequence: CASSEVGNEAFF. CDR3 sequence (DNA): TGTGCCAGCAGTGAAGTGGGGAATGAAGCTTTCTTT.

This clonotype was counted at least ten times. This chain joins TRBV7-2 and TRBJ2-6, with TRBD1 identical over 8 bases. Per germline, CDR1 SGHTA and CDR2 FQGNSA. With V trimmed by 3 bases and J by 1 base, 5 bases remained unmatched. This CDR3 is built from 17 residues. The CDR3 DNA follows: TGTGCCAGCAGCTTTACGACAGGGGTTTCTGGGGCCAACGTCCTGACTTTC. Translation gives CASSFTTGVSGANVLTF.

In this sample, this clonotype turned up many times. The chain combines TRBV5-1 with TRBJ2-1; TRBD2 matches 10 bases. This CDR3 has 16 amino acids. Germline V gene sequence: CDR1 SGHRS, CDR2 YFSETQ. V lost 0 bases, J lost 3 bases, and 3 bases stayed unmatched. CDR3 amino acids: CASSLGLAGVYNEQFF. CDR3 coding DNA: TGCGCCAGCAGCTTGGGGCTAGCGGGAGTCTACAATGAGCAGTTCTTC.

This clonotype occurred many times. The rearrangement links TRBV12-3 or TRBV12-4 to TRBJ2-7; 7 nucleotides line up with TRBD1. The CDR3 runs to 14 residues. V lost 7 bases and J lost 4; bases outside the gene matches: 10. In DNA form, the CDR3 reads TGTGCCAGCACCCGACCGGACAGGTTTTACGAGCAGTACTTC. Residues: CASTRPDRFYEQYF.

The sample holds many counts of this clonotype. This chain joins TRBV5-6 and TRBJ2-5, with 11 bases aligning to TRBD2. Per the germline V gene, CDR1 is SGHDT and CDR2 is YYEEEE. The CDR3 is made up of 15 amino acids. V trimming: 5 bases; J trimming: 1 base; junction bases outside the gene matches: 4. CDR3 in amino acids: CASRELAGVQETQYF. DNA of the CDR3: TGTGCCAGCAGGGAACTAGCGGGGGTCCAAGAGACCCAGTACTTC.

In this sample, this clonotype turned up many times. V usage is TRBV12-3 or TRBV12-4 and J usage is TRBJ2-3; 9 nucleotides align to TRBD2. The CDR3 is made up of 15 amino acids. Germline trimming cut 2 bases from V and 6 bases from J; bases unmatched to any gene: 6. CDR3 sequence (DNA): TGTGCCAGCAGTTTACCGCGCGGGGGGGCCGATACGCAGTATTTT. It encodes CASSLPRGGADTQYF.

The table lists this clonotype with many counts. DNA for the CDR3: TGCGCCAGCAGCCACCTACGGACTAGCGGGCGCGATACGCAGTATTTT. This gives the protein CASSHLRTSGRDTQYF. This chain connects TRBV4-3 to TRBJ2-3, with 11 bases matching TRBD2. In germline, CDR1 is LGHNA, CDR2 YSLEER. The ends lost 3 bases at V and 6 bases at J; junction bases unmatched: 8. CDR3 size: 16 residues.